This TCR beta chain derives from a study of graft-versus-host responses after intestinal transplantation. Concerning this clone itself: Its specificity is unknown.

Measured with immunoSEQ multiplex PCR; TCRdb has only the in-frame clones, and not every one. Found here are about 59,000 clones, about 94% of them singletons; the top ten hold 0.35% to 0.45%. The CDR3 sequence is 14 residues long. Germline V gene data show CDR1 as SGHRS and CDR2 as YFSETQ. V lost 2 bases and J lost 4, with 12 bases in between. The receptor was derived from a human donor who was the organ donor for an intestinal transplant. The chain couples TRBV5-1 to TRBJ1-1; TRBD1 might be the D (5 bases). The material sequenced was unstimulated CD4+ T cells sorted from spleen or lymph node cells, taken before transplant. The CDR3 DNA sequence: TGCGCCAGCAGCTTTGACCCGACAGTCACTGAAGCTTTCTTT. Amino acid sequence: CASSFDPTVTEAFF.